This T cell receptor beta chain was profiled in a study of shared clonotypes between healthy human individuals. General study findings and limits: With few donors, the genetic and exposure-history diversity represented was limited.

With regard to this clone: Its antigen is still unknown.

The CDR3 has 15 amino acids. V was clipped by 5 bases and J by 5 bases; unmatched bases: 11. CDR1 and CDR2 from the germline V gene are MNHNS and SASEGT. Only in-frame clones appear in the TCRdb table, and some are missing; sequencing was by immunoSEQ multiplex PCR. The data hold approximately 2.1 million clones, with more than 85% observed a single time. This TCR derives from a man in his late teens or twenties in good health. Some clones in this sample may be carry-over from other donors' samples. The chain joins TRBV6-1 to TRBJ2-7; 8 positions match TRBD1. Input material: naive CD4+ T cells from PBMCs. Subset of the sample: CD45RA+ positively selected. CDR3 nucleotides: TGTGCCAGCAGTATAAGGACAGGGAACCCTAACGAGCAGTACTTC. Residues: CASSIRTGNPNEQYF.